This T cell receptor beta chain stems from a study of blood T cell repertoires in COVID-19. For the study at large: COVID-19 samples collected from the United States, Italy and Spain covered acute and convalescent phases.

Trimming took off 0 bases at V and 3 bases at J, with 12 bases between the two ends. Germline lookup yields CDR1 LNHDA and CDR2 SQIVND (reference sequence). This CDR3 spans 16 amino acids. Seattle researchers signed up patients amid active infection and tracked them longitudinally. Authors' methods: Scientists estimated how many nucleated cells there were by amplifying reference gene primers. Repertoires were generated with immunoSEQ multiplex PCR, while TCRdb's copy carries only in-frame clones and drops some. The DNA gave D and trimming, while V, J and clone size come from that table. The data show around 260,000 clones, with around 85% seen just once and about 1% held by the top ten.

The chain combines TRBV19 with TRBJ2-1, with D possibly matching TRBD2 (5 bases). The clonotype was recovered from a human donor with COVID-19, enrolled during active disease. The donor label of this sample is uncertain. Material for sequencing was peripheral blood. The chain's CDR3 is CASSIDATGNYNEQFF. The CDR3 nucleotides read TGTGCCAGTAGTATAGATGCGACCGGGAACTACAATGAGCAGTTCTTC.